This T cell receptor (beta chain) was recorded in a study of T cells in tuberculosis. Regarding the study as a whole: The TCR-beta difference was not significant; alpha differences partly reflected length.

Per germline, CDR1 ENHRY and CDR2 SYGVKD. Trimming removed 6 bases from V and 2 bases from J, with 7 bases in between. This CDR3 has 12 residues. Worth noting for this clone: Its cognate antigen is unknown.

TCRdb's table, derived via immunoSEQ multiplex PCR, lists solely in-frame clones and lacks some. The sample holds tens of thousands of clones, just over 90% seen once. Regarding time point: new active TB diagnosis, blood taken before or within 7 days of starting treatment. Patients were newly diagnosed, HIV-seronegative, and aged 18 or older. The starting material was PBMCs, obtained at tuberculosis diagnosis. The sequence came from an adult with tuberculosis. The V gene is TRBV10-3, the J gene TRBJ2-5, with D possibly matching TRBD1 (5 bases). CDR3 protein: CAIRQEQETQYF. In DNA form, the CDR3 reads TGTGCCATCAGACAGGAGCAAGAGACCCAGTACTTC.